The present T cell receptor beta chain was sequenced within a study of cytotoxic CD8 clonotypes in ibrutinib-treated CLL. CDR3 length: 17 residues. Germline CDR1 SGHRS, CDR2 YFSETQ. V dropped 1 base and J dropped 3; count of bases not matched to a gene: 8. The repertoire was sequenced with immunoSEQ multiplex PCR; TCRdb's copy has only in-frame clones and lacks some. The sample contains about 140,000 clones, approximately 90% of which appear only once. The J gene is TRBJ2-7, the V gene TRBV5-1, with 12 bases lining up with TRBD1. The origin of this receptor is a human donor with chronic lymphocytic leukemia. The source was PBMCs, collected after 12 months of ibrutinib treatment. The CDR3 DNA reads as TGCGCCAGCAGCTTGAGAAGGGACAGGGGGCATAGCTACGAGCAGTACTTC. The encoded protein is CASSLRRDRGHSYEQYF.